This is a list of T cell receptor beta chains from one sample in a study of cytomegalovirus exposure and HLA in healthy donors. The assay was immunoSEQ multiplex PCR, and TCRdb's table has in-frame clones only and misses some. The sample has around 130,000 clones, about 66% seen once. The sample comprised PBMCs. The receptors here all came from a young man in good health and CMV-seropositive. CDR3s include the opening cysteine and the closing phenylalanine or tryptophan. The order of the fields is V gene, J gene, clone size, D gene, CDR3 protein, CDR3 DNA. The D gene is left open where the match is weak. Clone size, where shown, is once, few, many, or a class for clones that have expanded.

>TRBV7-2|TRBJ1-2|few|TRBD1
CASSQTGGYGYTF
TGTGCCAGCAGCCAGACAGGGGGCTATGGCTACACCTTC
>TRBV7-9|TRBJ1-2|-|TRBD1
CASTADRDEYGYTF
TGTGCCAGCACCGCGGACAGGGATGAATATGGCTACACCTTC
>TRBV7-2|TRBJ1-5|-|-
CASSLGFTGQVQPQHF
TGTGCCAGCAGCTTAGGTTTCACAGGTCAGGTACAGCCCCAGCATTTT
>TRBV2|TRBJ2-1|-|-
CASSAKAPYNEQFF
TGTGCCAGCAGTGCAAAAGCCCCTTACAATGAGCAGTTCTTC
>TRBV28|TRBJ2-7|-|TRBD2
CASSFLGLAGYEQYF
TGTGCCAGCAGTTTTCTAGGACTAGCGGGCTACGAGCAGTACTTC
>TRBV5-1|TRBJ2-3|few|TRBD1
CASHRDRGEDTQYF
TGCGCCAGCCATCGGGACAGGGGGGAAGATACGCAGTATTTT
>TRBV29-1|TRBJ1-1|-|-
CSVEDGQNTEAFF
TGCAGCGTTGAAGATGGGCAGAACACTGAAGCTTTCTTT
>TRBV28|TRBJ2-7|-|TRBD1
CASTPNQVGGSYEQYF
TGTGCCAGCACCCCAAACCAAGTAGGGGGCTCGTACGAGCAGTACTTC
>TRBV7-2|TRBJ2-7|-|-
CASSLDSPVYRSSYEQYF
TGTGCCAGCAGCTTAGATTCCCCAGTCTACAGGTCCTCCTACGAGCAGTACTTC
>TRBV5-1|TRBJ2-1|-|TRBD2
CASRLAGPIRKQFF
TGCGCCAGCAGACTAGCGGGCCCTATACGTAAGCAGTTCTTC
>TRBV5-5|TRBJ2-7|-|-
CASSLGTTRQYF
TGTGCCAGCAGCTTGGGAACTACAAGGCAGTACTTC
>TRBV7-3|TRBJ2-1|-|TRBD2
CASSFREGLEQFF
TGTGCCAGCAGCTTCCGGGAGGGGCTTGAGCAGTTCTTC
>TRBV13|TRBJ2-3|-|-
CASSSQGLTDTQYF
TGTGCCAGCAGCTCTCAGGGGTTGACAGATACGCAGTATTTT
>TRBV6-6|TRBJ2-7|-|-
CASTADSEQYF
TGTGCCAGCACCGCAGACAGCGAGCAGTACTTC
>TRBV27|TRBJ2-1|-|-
CASSLYSALKSSYNEQFF
TGTGCCAGCAGTTTATATAGCGCCCTGAAAAGCTCCTACAATGAGCAGTTCTTC
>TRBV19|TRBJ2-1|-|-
CASSIQGTYNEQFF
TGTGCCAGTAGTATCCAGGGTACCTACAATGAGCAGTTCTTC
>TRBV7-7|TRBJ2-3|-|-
CASSLRIESDTQYF
TGTGCTAGCAGCTTGCGTATAGAGTCCGATACGCAGTATTTT